One and the same sample provided the 9 T cell receptor beta chains below, sequenced in a study of early T cells in non-severe SARS-CoV-2 infection. One entry per CDR3 protein results from TCRdb running MiXCR on the 5' RACE reads. The sample has tens of thousands of distinct CDR3 sequences, roughly 21% seen once. The input for sequencing was whole blood, taken at baseline. The receptors originated from an adult who was a healthcare worker with PCR-confirmed SARS-CoV-2 infection or an uninfected control (not recorded which).

The genes are TRBV12-3 or TRBV12-4 and TRBJ2-1, with TRBD2 matching 8 bases. The CDR3 is 15 residues long. V trimming: 5 bases; J trimming: 3 bases; junction bases outside the gene matches: 6. The CDR3 sequence is CASSLSGGYYNEQFF. The CDR3 DNA reads TGTGCCAGCAGTCTAAGCGGGGGATACTACAATGAGCAGTTCTTC.

J is TRBJ2-7 and V is TRBV15, with D possibly TRBD2 on 5 matching bases. The V end was cut by 0 bases, the J end by 2 bases, with 11 bases between. Germline loops: CDR1 LNHNV, CDR2 YYDKDF (reference sequence). The CDR3 contains 15 residues. The CDR3 coding sequence is TGTGCCACCAGCAGAGATCAGGTCGGGGCCTACGAGCAGTACTTC. Translation gives CATSRDQVGAYEQYF.

This rearrangement joins TRBV12-3 or TRBV12-4 to TRBJ1-4, with 7 bases identical to TRBD1. The CDR3 is made up of 14 amino acids. The junction had 4 bases not matched to a gene; V was cut back by 6 bases and J by 3 bases. CDR3 nucleotide sequence: TGTGCCAGCAGGCTCGGGACAGCTAATGAAAAACTGTTTTTT. Translated: CASRLGTANEKLFF.

This clonotype was seen many times. The chain joins TRBV19 to TRBJ1-2, with a tentative D call TRBD1 (6 bases). This CDR3 has 11 amino acids. The V and J ends lost 6 bases and 8 bases respectively, with 10 bases between them. Germline V gives CDR1 LNHDA, CDR2 SQIVND (reference sequence). CDR3 DNA sequence: TGTGCCAGTAGAGGGGGTCGCGGCTACACCTTC. This encodes CASRGGRGYTF.

In this sample, this clonotype turned up many times. The chain combines TRBV11-2 with TRBJ2-7; perhaps TRBD2 as D (5 bases). The CDR3 loop spans 13 amino acids. The V gene's germline CDR1 is SGHAT and CDR2 FQNNGV. Trimming stripped 7 bases from V and 1 base from J, with 11 bases between. CDR3 sequence (DNA): TGTGCCAGCAAATGGGAGAGTTCCTACGAGCAGTACTTC. Encoded protein: CASKWESSYEQYF.

This clonotype came up a few times. This sequence joins TRBV6-1 and TRBJ1-2; D is unclear. CDR3 size: 14 residues. V lost 7 bases, J lost 2 bases, and 14 bases lay in between. CDR1 is MNHNS, CDR2 SASEGT, per germline. CDR3 protein: CASTQTTGNYGYTF. In DNA, the CDR3 is TGTGCCAGCACTCAAACCACGGGGAACTATGGCTACACCTTC.

The rearrangement joins TRBV4-2 to TRBJ2-3; 8 bases agree with TRBD2. The CDR3 loop spans 17 amino acids. Germline-derived CDR1 and CDR2 are LGHNA and YNFKEQ. After removal of 2 bases from V and 1 base from J, the junction contained 8 bases not matched to a gene. CDR3 DNA sequence: TGTGCCAGCAGCCAAAGATACGTCGGGGGGGGCACAGATACGCAGTATTTT. Encoded protein: CASSQRYVGGGTDTQYF.

This clonotype occurred a few times. This chain joins TRBV7-9 and TRBJ2-3, with D possibly being TRBD1 (6 bases). The germline gives CDR1 SEHNR, CDR2 FQNEAQ (reference sequence). The CDR3 runs 14 residues. Trimming removed 3 bases at V and 3 bases at J, with 10 bases between. This CDR3 reads CASSFVTGTDTQYF. CDR3 DNA: TGTGCCAGCAGCTTCGTGACAGGAACAGATACGCAGTATTTT.

This clonotype was detected only a few times. The chain is built from TRBV13 and TRBJ1-1; 8 positions agree with TRBD1. CDR1 and CDR2 (germline): PRHDT, FYEKMQ (reference sequence). Losses at the gene ends were 4 bases for V and 5 bases for J; bases not matched to a gene: 6. The CDR3 is made up of 14 amino acids. DNA of the CDR3: TGTGCCAGCAGCTACCGACAGGGGAAAACTGAAGCTTTCTTT. Encoded protein: CASSYRQGKTEAFF.